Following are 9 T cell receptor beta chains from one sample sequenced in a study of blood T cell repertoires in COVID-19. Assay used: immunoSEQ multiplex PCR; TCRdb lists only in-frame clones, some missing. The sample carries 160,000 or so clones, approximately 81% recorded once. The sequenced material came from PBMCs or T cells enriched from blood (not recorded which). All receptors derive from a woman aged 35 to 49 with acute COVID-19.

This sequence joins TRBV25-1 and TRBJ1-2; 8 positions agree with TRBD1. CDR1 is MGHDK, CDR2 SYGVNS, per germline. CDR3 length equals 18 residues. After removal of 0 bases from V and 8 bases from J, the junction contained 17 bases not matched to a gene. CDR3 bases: TGTGCCAGCAGTGAATATAACCCTCGGACAGGGCCCACAGGGGGCTACACCTTC. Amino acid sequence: CASSEYNPRTGPTGGYTF.

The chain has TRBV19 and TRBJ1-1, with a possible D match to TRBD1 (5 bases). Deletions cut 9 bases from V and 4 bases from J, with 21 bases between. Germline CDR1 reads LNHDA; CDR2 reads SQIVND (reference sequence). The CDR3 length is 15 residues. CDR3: CASQPRAGTGTEAFF. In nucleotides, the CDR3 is TGTGCCAGCCAACCCCGGGCGGGGACGGGCACTGAAGCTTTCTTT.

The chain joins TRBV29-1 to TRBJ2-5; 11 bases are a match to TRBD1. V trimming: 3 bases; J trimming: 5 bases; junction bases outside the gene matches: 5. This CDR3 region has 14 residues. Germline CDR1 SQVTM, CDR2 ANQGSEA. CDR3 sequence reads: CSVDGQGADETQYF. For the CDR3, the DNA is TGCAGCGTTGACGGACAGGGGGCTGACGAGACCCAGTACTTC.

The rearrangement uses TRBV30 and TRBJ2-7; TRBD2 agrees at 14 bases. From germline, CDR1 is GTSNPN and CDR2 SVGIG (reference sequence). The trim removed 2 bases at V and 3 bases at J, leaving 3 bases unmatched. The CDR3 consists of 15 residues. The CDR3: CAWSSGLAGDYEQYF. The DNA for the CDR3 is TGTGCCTGGAGTTCGGGACTAGCGGGAGACTACGAGCAGTACTTC.

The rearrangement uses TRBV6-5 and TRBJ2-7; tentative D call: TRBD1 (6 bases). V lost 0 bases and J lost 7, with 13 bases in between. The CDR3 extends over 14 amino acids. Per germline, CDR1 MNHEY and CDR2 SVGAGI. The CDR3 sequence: CASSYSRGSREQYF. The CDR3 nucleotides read TGTGCCAGCAGTTACTCGAGGGGGTCGCGGGAGCAGTACTTC.

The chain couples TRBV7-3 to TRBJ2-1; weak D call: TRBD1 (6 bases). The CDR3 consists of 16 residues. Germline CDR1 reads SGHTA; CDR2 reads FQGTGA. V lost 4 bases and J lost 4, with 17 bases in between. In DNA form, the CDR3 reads TGTGCCAGCAGCTCCAGCACTGGGGGCGGGTACAATGAGCAGTTCTTC. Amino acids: CASSSSTGGGYNEQFF.

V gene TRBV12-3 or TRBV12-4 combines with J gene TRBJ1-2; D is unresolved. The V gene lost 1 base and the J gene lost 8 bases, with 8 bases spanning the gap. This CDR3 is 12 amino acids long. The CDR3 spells CASSLGGLGYTF. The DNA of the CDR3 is TGTGCCAGCAGTTTAGGAGGTCTAGGCTACACCTTC.

The CDR3 sequence: CASSPHRREGRDEQFF. CDR3 sequence (DNA): TGCGCCAGCAGCCCACATCGGCGGGAGGGCCGGGATGAGCAGTTCTTC. The chain links TRBV4-1 to TRBJ2-1, with 9 positions matching TRBD2. CDR1 is MGHRA and CDR2 is YSYEKL in the germline V gene. The CDR3 covers 16 residues. The ends lost 4 bases at V and 8 bases at J; junction bases unmatched: 12.

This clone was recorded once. CDR3 residues: CASSSGLAGANEQFF. For the CDR3, the DNA is TGTGCCAGCAGCTCCGGACTAGCGGGAGCCAATGAGCAGTTCTTC. The chain couples TRBV7-9 to TRBJ2-1; 13 nucleotides align to TRBD2. The CDR3 has 15 residues. The junction had 3 bases not matched to a gene; V was cut back by 4 bases and J by 6 bases. CDR1 is SEHNR, CDR2 FQNEAQ, per germline (reference sequence).